The clone carrying this T cell receptor beta chain came up a few times. CDR1 is MDHEN, CDR2 SYDVKM, per germline. The CDR3 runs 14 residues. The V and J ends lost 7 bases and 2 bases, in that order; junction bases with no gene match: 5. Time point here: patch test 3, about 24 weeks after DPC sensitization. Stated treatment: therapeutic diphenylcyclopropenone sensitization with weekly scalp DPC. Suited to DPC and affected by alopecia, the donors ranged from 18 to 70 years old. TCRdb re-called the RACE reads with MiXCR, one entry per CDR3 protein. This sample carries more than 70,000 distinct CDR3 sequences, 9.5% to 13% of them seen once, and the ten largest clones take more than 0.85%. These data originate in a study of human T cells and chemical hapten exposure.

The receptor was isolated from a woman in her twenties or thirties with alopecia areata. Some clones in this sample may be carry-over from other donors' samples. The sample consisted of whole blood, taken in connection with sensitization to the hapten diphenylcyclopropenone (DPC). The chain carries TRBV28 and TRBJ1-5; 7 bases match TRBD1. DNA for the CDR3: TGTGCCAGCACCCTAACAGGGGGCAATCAGCCCCAGCATTTT. It specifies CASTLTGGNQPQHF. Using reference TRBV28 and TRBJ1-5 for the parts outside the CDR3, the full variable domain is DVKVTQSSRYLVKRTGEKVFLECVQDMDHENMFWYRQDPGLGLRLIYFSYDVKMKEKGDIPEGYSVSREKKERFSLILESASTNQTSMYLCASTLTGGNQPQHFGDGTRLSIL.